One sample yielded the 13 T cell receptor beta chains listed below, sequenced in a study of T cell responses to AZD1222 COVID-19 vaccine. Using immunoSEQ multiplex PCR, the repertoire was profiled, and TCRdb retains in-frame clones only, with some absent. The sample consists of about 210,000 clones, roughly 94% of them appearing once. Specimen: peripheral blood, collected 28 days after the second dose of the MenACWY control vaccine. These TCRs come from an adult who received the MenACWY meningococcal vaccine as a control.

CDR3 residues: CASNPGSYNTEAFF. CDR3 in DNA: TGCGCCAGCAACCCGGGAAGCTATAACACTGAAGCTTTCTTT. This chain joins TRBV5-1 and TRBJ1-1; D ambiguous. V was trimmed by 6 bases and J by 2 bases, leaving 14 bases between them. The CDR3 sequence is 14 residues long. CDR1 is SGHRS and CDR2 is YFSETQ in the germline V gene.

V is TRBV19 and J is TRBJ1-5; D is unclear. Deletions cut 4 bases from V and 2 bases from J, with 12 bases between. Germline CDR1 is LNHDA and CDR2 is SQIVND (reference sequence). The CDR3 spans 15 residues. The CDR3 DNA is TGTGCCAGTAGTAGCTCAGGTAGCGGCAATCAGCCCCAGCATTTT. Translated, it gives CASSSSGSGNQPQHF.

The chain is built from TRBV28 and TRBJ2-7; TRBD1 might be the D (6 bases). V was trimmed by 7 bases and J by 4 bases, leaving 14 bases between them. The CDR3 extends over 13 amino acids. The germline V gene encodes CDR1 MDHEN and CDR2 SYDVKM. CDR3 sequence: CASNTGHRYEQYF. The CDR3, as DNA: TGTGCCAGCAACACGGGACATAGATACGAGCAGTACTTC.

The CDR3 coding sequence is TGTGCCAGCAGCTGGGGGGACAGGCAACAAGAGACCCAGTACTTC. This gives the protein CASSWGDRQQETQYF. The gene calls are TRBV5-5 and TRBJ2-5; 8 bases match TRBD1. Germline values: CDR1 SGHKS, CDR2 YYEKEE (reference sequence). V trimming: 3 bases; J trimming: 2 bases; junction bases outside the gene matches: 6. The CDR3 runs 15 residues.

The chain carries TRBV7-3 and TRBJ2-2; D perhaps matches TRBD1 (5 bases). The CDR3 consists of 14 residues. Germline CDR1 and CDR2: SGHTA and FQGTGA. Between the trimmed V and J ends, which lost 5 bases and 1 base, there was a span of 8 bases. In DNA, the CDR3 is TGTGCCAGCAGCCCTGGACAGAACACCGGGGAGCTGTTTTTT. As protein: CASSPGQNTGELFF. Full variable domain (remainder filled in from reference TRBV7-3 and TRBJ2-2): GAGVSQTPSNKVTEKGKYVELRCDPISGHTALYWYRQSLGQGPEFLIYFQGTGAADDSGLPNDRFFAVRPEGSVSTLKIQRTERGDSAVYLCASSPGQNTGELFFGEGSRLTVL.

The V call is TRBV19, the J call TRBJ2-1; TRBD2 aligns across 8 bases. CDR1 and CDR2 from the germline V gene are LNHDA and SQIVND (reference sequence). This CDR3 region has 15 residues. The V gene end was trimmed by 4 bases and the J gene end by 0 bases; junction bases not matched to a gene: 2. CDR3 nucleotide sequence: TGTGCCAGTAGTAGCCTAGCGGGCTCCTACAATGAGCAGTTCTTC. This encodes CASSSLAGSYNEQFF.

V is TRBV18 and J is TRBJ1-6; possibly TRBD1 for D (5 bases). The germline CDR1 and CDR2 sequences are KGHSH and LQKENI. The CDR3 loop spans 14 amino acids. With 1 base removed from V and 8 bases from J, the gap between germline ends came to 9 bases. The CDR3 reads CASSPLGTDSPLHF. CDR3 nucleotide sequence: TGTGCCAGCTCACCACTGGGGACCGATTCACCCCTCCACTTT.

The CDR3 protein is CASSFLSYEQYF. DNA of the CDR3: TGTGCCAGCAGTTTCCTCTCCTACGAGCAGTACTTC. The J gene is TRBJ2-7, the V gene TRBV27; no clear D. The ends were cut back, 3 bases at V and 0 bases at J, with 3 bases in the middle. The germline V gene encodes CDR1 MNHEY and CDR2 SMNVEV (reference sequence). The CDR3 runs to 12 residues.

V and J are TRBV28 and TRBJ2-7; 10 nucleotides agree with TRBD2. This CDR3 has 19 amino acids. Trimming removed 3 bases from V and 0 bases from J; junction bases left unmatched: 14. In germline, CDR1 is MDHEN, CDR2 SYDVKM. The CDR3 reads CASSFDSSGSDGSSYEQYF. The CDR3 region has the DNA TGTGCCAGCAGTTTTGATTCTAGCGGGAGTGACGGGAGCTCCTACGAGCAGTACTTC.

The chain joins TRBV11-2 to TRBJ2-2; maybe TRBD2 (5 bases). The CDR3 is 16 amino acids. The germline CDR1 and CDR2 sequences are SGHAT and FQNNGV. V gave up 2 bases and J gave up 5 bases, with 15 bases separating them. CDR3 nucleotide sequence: TGTGCCAGCAGCTTACAGTTGGTCAGAGGGACCGGGGAGCTGTTTTTT. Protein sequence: CASSLQLVRGTGELFF.

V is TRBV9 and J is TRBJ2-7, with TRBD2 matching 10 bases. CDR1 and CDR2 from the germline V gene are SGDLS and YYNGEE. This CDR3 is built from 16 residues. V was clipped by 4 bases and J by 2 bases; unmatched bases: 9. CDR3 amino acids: CASSPMGLANAYEQYF. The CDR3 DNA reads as TGTGCCAGCAGCCCGATGGGACTAGCGAATGCCTACGAGCAGTACTTC.

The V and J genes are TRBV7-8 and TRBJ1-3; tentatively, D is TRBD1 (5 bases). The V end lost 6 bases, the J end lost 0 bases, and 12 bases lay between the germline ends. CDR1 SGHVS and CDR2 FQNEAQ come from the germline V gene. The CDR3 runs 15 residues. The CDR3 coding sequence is TGTGCCAGCAGTTCTTCAGGGACCTCTGGAAACACCATATATTTT. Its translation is CASSSSGTSGNTIYF.

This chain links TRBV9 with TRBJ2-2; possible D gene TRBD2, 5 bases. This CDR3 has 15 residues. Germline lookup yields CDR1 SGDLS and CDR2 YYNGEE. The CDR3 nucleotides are TGTGCAAGCGGTGGAGCCGGAGGCCTTTCCGGGGAGCTGTTTTTT. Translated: CASGGAGGLSGELFF.